The clone carrying this TCR beta chain is classed as medium-sized. Its antigen is undetermined. Amplification of TRBV12-4/TRBJ1-2 clonotypes used adaptor-ligated barcode primers. MiXCR, run by TCRdb on the multiplex PCR reads, gives a single entry per CDR3 protein. The sample consists of several hundred distinct CDR3 sequences, around 3.4% of them appearing once. Naive CD4+ T cells were purified with Tregs depleted by CD25. The study, taken as a whole, reports: Tumor-infiltrating Treg TCR alpha and beta sequences overlapped most with tumor naive CD4+ T cells, then blood naive. Under 2% of tumor Treg sequences matched blood Tregs or memory cells.

The germline V and J ends were trimmed by 4 bases and 5 bases, with 20 bases remaining between them. The CDR3 is made up of 16 amino acids. Sample: naive CD4+ T cells sorted from blood. The subset: naive CD4+ T cells, CD4+CD45RA+CD25-. The receptor was isolated from a female donor with breast cancer. The rearrangement joins TRBV12-3 or TRBV12-4 to TRBJ1-2, with D unclear. The DNA of the CDR3 is TGTGCCAGCAGTTCACTTTCCAGAAAACGCTCTTATGGCTACACCTTC. This codes for CASSSLSRKRSYGYTF.